Detailed here is one T cell receptor beta chain. This clonotype has a handful of counts. No antigen is known for it. No base qualities exist here, and no much larger clone lies one base off it. The source of the sample is a study of T cells after yellow fever vaccination (dated 2019 in TCRdb). In the study overall: The SMART-Seq v4 Ultra Low Input RNA kit was used to prepare libraries from fractions with low cell numbers. Blood was collected at multiple timepoints before and after primary and secondary immunization, and bulk PBMC replicates and cell subsets were isolated. Two healthy male donors, one aged 18 to 30 and one aged 30 to 40 years, were included in the cohort. To follow T-cell clones before and after primary and booster YFV17D yellow fever vaccination, bulk TCR alpha and beta repertoires were sequenced over time.

Synthesis of TCR cDNA relied on 5'RACE template switching, a step that introduced a universal primer site along with unique molecular identifiers. Priming of cDNA synthesis was performed from both the TCR alpha and TCR beta constant segments. Two PCR steps were used to amplify libraries, with sample barcodes and sequencing adapters being added in the second step. Libraries were sequenced on Illumina HiSeq 2500 (2x100 bp) or NovaSeq (2x150 bp). As for the original processing: MIGEC handled demultiplexing of reads and collapsing into UMI consensus sequences, while MiXCR performed V(D)J alignment. Using edgeR on replicate PBMC samples, clonotypes were called vaccine-responding if FDR was below 0.01 and the log2 fold change was above 5 up to day 15. Each bulk clonotype was labeled CD4 or CD8 based on which sequenced repertoire, CD4 or CD8, contained the clonotype at higher abundance. The raw public reads went through TCRdb reprocessing: fastp at Q25, MiXCR clone calling, in-frame beta chains kept. Each entry merges the rows of one CDR3 protein and shows their most common DNA and genes. What appears here as the V and J calls and clone size reflects TCRdb's work, not the paper's. This sample gives around 300,000 distinct CDR3 sequences in total; 10% to 15% of them show up just once. Roughly 0.5% of the sample is held by the ten biggest clonotypes.

Including cysteine and phenylalanine, the CDR3 has 14 amino acids. The CDR3 DNA has 42 bases and is translated from base 1. V and J lose 0 bases and 3 bases, and a span of 7 bases separates them. CDR1 SGHTA and CDR2 FQGNSA are derived from the germline V gene. Overall results and qualifications from the work: A small fraction of clonotypes showed up in both the CD4 and CD8 compartments, probably as a result of convergent recombination. After the booster, most clones that had expanded after primary vaccination were detected again (around 96% of CD4 and 70% to 90% of CD8), suggesting broad maintenance of memory. Because abundant contaminating clonotypes from the bulk population could be contained in FACS-sorted repertoires, computational filtering was required. Because the study included only a couple of donors, the extent to which the findings can be generalized is limited. Compared with the primary T-cell response, the secondary T-cell response was faster but weaker, reaching its peak on day 5 rather than on day 15.

Interpreted using the paper, the treatment or condition label stands for: live attenuated yellow fever vaccine strain. A standard Ficoll-Paque protocol was used to isolate PBMCs from peripheral blood. CD4 and CD8 T-cell fractions were isolated with Dynabeads CD4 and CD8 positive selection kits. TriZol was used to extract RNA from bulk PBMCs, from CD4 and CD8 fractions, and from dextramer-positive and dextramer-negative fractions. The source is a young man who received the YFV17D yellow fever vaccine. The sequencing here drew on CD4+ T cells sorted from PBMCs, taken 45 days after the yellow fever booster vaccination. The chain joins TRBV7-2 to TRBJ2-3; the D gene lacks a confident call. The DNA sequence follows: TGTGCCAGCAGCTTAGCGGCAGCGACAGATACGCAGTATTTT. Translated, it reads CASSLAAATDTQYF.